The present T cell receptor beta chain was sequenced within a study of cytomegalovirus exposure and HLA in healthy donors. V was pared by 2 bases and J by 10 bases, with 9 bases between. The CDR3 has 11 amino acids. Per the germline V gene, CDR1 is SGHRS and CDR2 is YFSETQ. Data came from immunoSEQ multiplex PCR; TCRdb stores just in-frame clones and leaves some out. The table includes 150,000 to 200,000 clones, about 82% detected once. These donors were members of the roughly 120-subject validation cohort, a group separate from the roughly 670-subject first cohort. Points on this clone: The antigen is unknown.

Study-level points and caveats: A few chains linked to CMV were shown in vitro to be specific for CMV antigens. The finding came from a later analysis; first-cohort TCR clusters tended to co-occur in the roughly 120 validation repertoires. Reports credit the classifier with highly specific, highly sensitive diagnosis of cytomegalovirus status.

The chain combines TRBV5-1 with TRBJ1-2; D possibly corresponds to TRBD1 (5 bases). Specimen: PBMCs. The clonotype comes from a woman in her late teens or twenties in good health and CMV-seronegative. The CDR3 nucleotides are TGCGCCAGCAGCTTCCAGGGTTTCTACACCTTC. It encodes CASSFQGFYTF.